The 21 T cell receptor beta chains given below trace back to one sample, sequenced in a study of blood T cell repertoires in COVID-19 (dated by TCRdb to 2020 to 2021). The receptor library was made with the immunoSEQ multiplex PCR assay. TCRdb limited this immuneACCESS table to in-frame rearrangements with V and J called. A share of clones is missing; checked studies link under half to unresolved V genes, and the rest is unexplained. The sample table contains 200,000 to 250,000 clones; only one count was recorded for under 90% of them. The ten largest clones represent around 6.5% of the sample. Material: peripheral blood. The receptor source for this set is a man aged 55 to 70 who had recovered from COVID-19.

The gene calls are TRBV10-1 and TRBJ1-4; perhaps TRBD1 as D (5 bases). Trimming left V 6 bases short and J 8 bases short, with 19 bases between. The CDR3 runs 15 residues. Germline V gene lookup returns CDR1 WNHNN and CDR2 SYGVQD (reference sequence). CDR3 sequence: CASRITGRPEEKLFF. The DNA of the CDR3 is TGCGCCAGCAGGATCACAGGACGGCCAGAGGAAAAACTGTTTTTT.

V is TRBV7-9 and J is TRBJ2-1; 7 nucleotides line up with TRBD1. Germline V gives CDR1 SEHNR, CDR2 FQNEAQ (reference sequence). This CDR3 comprises 15 residues. V shed 6 bases, J shed 0 bases, and the junction held 5 bases outside the gene matches. The CDR3 is CASRYDRASYNEQFF. The DNA for the CDR3 is TGTGCCAGCAGGTACGACAGGGCCTCCTACAATGAGCAGTTCTTC.

The chain links TRBV15 to TRBJ2-7; tentative D call: TRBD1 (6 bases). Germline V gene lookup returns CDR1 LNHNV and CDR2 YYDKDF (reference sequence). The CDR3 sequence is 15 residues long. V shed 5 bases and J shed 5 bases, with 19 bases lying between them. CDR3 protein: CATSVLKGGVNEQYF. In DNA, the CDR3 is TGTGCCACCAGCGTACTTAAAGGGGGTGTCAACGAGCAGTACTTC.

This chain connects TRBV19 to TRBJ2-5, with D maybe TRBD1 (6 bases). The V end lost 6 bases, the J end lost 1 base, and 15 bases lay between the germline ends. This CDR3 spans 15 amino acids. Germline V lookup: CDR1 LNHDA, CDR2 SQIVND (reference sequence). This CDR3 is CASRASDRTQETQYF. The CDR3 region has the DNA TGTGCCAGTAGGGCATCGGACAGAACCCAAGAGACCCAGTACTTC.

The chain joins TRBV30 to TRBJ1-4; a possible D gene is TRBD1 (5 bases). V lost 0 bases, J lost 4 bases, and 12 bases lay in between. The CDR3 spans 15 residues. Germline V gene data show CDR1 as GTSNPN and CDR2 as SVGIG (reference sequence). CDR3 sequence reads: CAWSVAGMGNEKLFF. CDR3 sequence (DNA): TGTGCCTGGAGTGTAGCAGGGATGGGTAATGAAAAACTGTTTTTT.

This clone was observed a single time. The chain employs TRBV25-1 and TRBJ1-5; D might be TRBD1 (6 bases). The germline V gene encodes CDR1 MGHDK and CDR2 SYGVNS. CDR3 size: 13 residues. Deletions cut 4 bases from V and 2 bases from J, with 6 bases between. CDR3 coding DNA: TGTGCCAGCAGTGGGGGGCGCAATCAGCCCCAGCATTTT. As protein: CASSGGRNQPQHF.

This chain joins TRBV3-1 (or the pseudogene TRBV3-2) and TRBJ2-2, with 8 bases lining up with TRBD2. Losses at the gene ends were 4 bases for V and 1 base for J; bases not matched to a gene: 5. This CDR3 is built from 16 residues. Looked up from germline, CDR1 is LGHDT and CDR2 is YNNKEL (reference sequence). In nucleotides, the CDR3 is TGTGCCAGCAGCCCGCCGACTAGCGTGAACACCGGGGAGCTGTTTTTT. Translation gives CASSPPTSVNTGELFF.

V usage is TRBV5-1 and J usage is TRBJ2-7, with 10 bases lining up with TRBD1. Germline V lookup: CDR1 SGHRS, CDR2 YFSETQ. V was pared by 2 bases and J by 7 bases, with 6 bases of the junction left unmatched. This CDR3 is 14 amino acids long. CDR3 nucleotides: TGCGCCAGCAGCTTTTGGACAGGGGGACAGGAGCAGTACTTC. Its translation is CASSFWTGGQEQYF.

The chain uses TRBV10-3 and TRBJ2-7, with 7 bases aligning to TRBD1. CDR3 length: 15 amino acids. The germline V gene encodes CDR1 ENHRY and CDR2 SYGVKD. Unmatched junction bases numbered 17, after V lost 9 bases and J lost 6 bases. CDR3 residues: CAIQRGRFDSGEQYF. The CDR3 DNA reads as TGTGCCATTCAGAGGGGGCGATTTGACTCTGGCGAGCAGTACTTC.

The rearrangement joins TRBV19 to TRBJ2-1; TRBD1 matches 9 bases. J gave up 3 bases and V 7 bases, and 7 bases lay outside the gene matches. The CDR3 is 15 amino acids. Germline V gene lookup returns CDR1 LNHDA and CDR2 SQIVND (reference sequence). CDR3 nucleotides: TGTGCCAGTACTACTCCGGGACAGGGCTACAATGAGCAGTTCTTC. Translating it yields CASTTPGQGYNEQFF.

This chain connects TRBV18 to TRBJ2-7; 7 bases are a match to TRBD1. V was clipped by 6 bases and J by 3 bases; unmatched bases: 11. CDR1 KGHSH and CDR2 LQKENI come from the germline V gene. The CDR3 has 15 residues. The CDR3 here is CASSQGQTPFYEQYF. CDR3 DNA: TGTGCCAGCTCGCAGGGACAGACTCCTTTCTACGAGCAGTACTTC.

This chain joins TRBV19 and TRBJ1-1, with D perhaps TRBD1 (5 bases). Germline V lookup: CDR1 LNHDA, CDR2 SQIVND (reference sequence). This CDR3 is 14 amino acids long. With 3 bases removed from V and 7 bases from J, the gap between germline ends came to 15 bases. The CDR3: CASSITGIGVEAFF. CDR3 DNA sequence: TGTGCCAGTAGTATTACAGGAATAGGGGTTGAAGCTTTCTTT.

A note on this clone: Germline and junction disagree at one end, which may indicate a read error. V is TRBV7-2 and J is TRBJ1-2; 7 bases line up with TRBD1. This CDR3 spans 18 amino acids. Germline CDR1 and CDR2: SGHTA and FQGNSA. CDR3 coding DNA: TGTGCCAGCAACTTATTTTGGACCAGGGGGTTCACGGACTATGGCTACACCTTC. Translated, it gives CASNLFWTRGFTDYGYTF.

The chain joins TRBV6-5 to TRBJ1-2, with 9 bases identical to TRBD1. This CDR3 region has 14 residues. CDR1 and CDR2 (germline): MNHEY, SVGAGI. With V trimmed by 5 bases and J by 7 bases, 8 bases remained unmatched. The CDR3 DNA reads TGTGCCAGCAGTCACAGGGGGCGGACGGGTGGCTACACCTTC. Amino acids: CASSHRGRTGGYTF.

The J gene is TRBJ1-1, the V gene TRBV19, with 8 nucleotides matching TRBD1. The germline CDR1 and CDR2 sequences are LNHDA and SQIVND (reference sequence). V lost 6 bases to trimming and J lost 0 bases; unmatched junction nucleotides: 12. The CDR3 runs 17 residues. CDR3 protein: CASRDRDSSDVNTEAFF. Written as DNA, the CDR3 is TGTGCCAGTAGGGACAGGGACTCCTCGGACGTGAACACTGAAGCTTTCTTT.

The chain has TRBV6-6 and TRBJ2-2, with D possibly being TRBD2 (5 bases). In germline, CDR1 is MNHNY, CDR2 SVGAGI (reference sequence). The CDR3 contains 17 residues. The ends were cut back, 5 bases at V and 4 bases at J, with 20 bases in the middle. The CDR3, as DNA: TGTGCCAGCAGTCGCCTGGTAAGCCAGCGGATCACCGGGGAGCTGTTTTTT. The encoded protein is CASSRLVSQRITGELFF.

The CDR3 nucleotides are TGTGCCAGTAGTAACAGGGTGGAGACCCAGTACTTC. Protein product: CASSNRVETQYF. V and J are TRBV19 and TRBJ2-5; the D gene is possibly TRBD1 (6 bases). V lost 4 bases and J 5 bases, leaving 8 bases between the germline ends. The germline V gene encodes CDR1 LNHDA and CDR2 SQIVND (reference sequence). The CDR3 has 12 residues. The whole variable domain, filled in from reference TRBV19 and TRBJ2-5, reads DGGITQSPKYLFRKEGQNVTLSCEQNLNHDAMYWYRQDPGQGLRLIYYSQIVNDFQKGDIAEGYSVSREKKESFPLTVTSAQKNPTAFYLCASSNRVETQYFGPGTRLLVL.

In regard to this clone: Other nucleotide sequences in the sample specify the same CDR3. The CDR3 reads CASSLADTGELFF. The CDR3 nucleotides are TGCGCCAGCAGCTTGGCGGACACCGGGGAGCTGTTTTTT. The chain has TRBV5-1 and TRBJ2-2; no definite D call. Trimming pared 0 bases from V and 3 bases from J, leaving 3 bases between. The CDR3 loop spans 13 amino acids. Germline CDR1 reads SGHRS; CDR2 reads YFSETQ.

This chain joins TRBV6-5 and TRBJ1-1, with a weak D call TRBD1 (6 bases). Trimming took 7 bases from V and 4 from J, leaving 16 bases between them. The CDR3 contains 14 residues. The germline CDR1 and CDR2 sequences are MNHEY and SVGAGI. The CDR3 coding sequence is TGTGCCAGCAACCCGAGCAACAGGGCCACTGAAGCTTTCTTT. Its translation: CASNPSNRATEAFF.

The chain joins TRBV5-5 to TRBJ2-5; D is uncertain. The CDR3 is 13 amino acids. Germline V gene sequence: CDR1 SGHKS, CDR2 YYEKEE (reference sequence). The V end lost 4 bases, the J end lost 2 bases, and 9 bases lay between the germline ends. CDR3 sequence reads: CASSPARQETQYF. The CDR3 DNA follows: TGTGCCAGCAGCCCCGCGCGGCAAGAGACCCAGTACTTC.

The chain combines TRBV5-1 with TRBJ1-2, with no clear D. CDR1 is SGHRS, CDR2 YFSETQ, per germline. V was trimmed by 4 bases and J by 8 bases, leaving 15 bases between them. There are 13 residues in the CDR3. This CDR3 reads CASSPEGPWGYTF. The CDR3, as DNA: TGCGCCAGCAGCCCGGAGGGCCCCTGGGGCTACACCTTC.